The present TCR beta chain was sequenced within a study of T cell responses to AZD1222 COVID-19 vaccine. Study-wide findings and caveats: White British ancestry dominated among donors, who included more females, and clonal diversity was possibly underestimated.

Germline CDR1 is MNHNY and CDR2 is SVGAGI (reference sequence). The V segment lost 5 bases and the J segment 0 bases; nucleotides outside the gene matches: 4. This CDR3 is built from 15 residues. Turning to this clone: What it binds is not known.

The table came from immunoSEQ multiplex PCR; TCRdb's copy has only in-frame clones and leaves some out. The table records about 200,000 clones, approximately 90% of them present only once. The chain links TRBV6-6 to TRBJ1-5; 7 bases are a match to TRBD1. The sample consisted of peripheral blood, taken 28 days after the second AZD1222 dose. The receptor was derived from an adult who received the AZD1222 COVID-19 vaccine. CDR3 sequence reads: CASSDRVGSNQPQHF. In nucleotides, the CDR3 is TGTGCCAGCAGTGACAGGGTGGGTAGCAATCAGCCCCAGCATTTT.